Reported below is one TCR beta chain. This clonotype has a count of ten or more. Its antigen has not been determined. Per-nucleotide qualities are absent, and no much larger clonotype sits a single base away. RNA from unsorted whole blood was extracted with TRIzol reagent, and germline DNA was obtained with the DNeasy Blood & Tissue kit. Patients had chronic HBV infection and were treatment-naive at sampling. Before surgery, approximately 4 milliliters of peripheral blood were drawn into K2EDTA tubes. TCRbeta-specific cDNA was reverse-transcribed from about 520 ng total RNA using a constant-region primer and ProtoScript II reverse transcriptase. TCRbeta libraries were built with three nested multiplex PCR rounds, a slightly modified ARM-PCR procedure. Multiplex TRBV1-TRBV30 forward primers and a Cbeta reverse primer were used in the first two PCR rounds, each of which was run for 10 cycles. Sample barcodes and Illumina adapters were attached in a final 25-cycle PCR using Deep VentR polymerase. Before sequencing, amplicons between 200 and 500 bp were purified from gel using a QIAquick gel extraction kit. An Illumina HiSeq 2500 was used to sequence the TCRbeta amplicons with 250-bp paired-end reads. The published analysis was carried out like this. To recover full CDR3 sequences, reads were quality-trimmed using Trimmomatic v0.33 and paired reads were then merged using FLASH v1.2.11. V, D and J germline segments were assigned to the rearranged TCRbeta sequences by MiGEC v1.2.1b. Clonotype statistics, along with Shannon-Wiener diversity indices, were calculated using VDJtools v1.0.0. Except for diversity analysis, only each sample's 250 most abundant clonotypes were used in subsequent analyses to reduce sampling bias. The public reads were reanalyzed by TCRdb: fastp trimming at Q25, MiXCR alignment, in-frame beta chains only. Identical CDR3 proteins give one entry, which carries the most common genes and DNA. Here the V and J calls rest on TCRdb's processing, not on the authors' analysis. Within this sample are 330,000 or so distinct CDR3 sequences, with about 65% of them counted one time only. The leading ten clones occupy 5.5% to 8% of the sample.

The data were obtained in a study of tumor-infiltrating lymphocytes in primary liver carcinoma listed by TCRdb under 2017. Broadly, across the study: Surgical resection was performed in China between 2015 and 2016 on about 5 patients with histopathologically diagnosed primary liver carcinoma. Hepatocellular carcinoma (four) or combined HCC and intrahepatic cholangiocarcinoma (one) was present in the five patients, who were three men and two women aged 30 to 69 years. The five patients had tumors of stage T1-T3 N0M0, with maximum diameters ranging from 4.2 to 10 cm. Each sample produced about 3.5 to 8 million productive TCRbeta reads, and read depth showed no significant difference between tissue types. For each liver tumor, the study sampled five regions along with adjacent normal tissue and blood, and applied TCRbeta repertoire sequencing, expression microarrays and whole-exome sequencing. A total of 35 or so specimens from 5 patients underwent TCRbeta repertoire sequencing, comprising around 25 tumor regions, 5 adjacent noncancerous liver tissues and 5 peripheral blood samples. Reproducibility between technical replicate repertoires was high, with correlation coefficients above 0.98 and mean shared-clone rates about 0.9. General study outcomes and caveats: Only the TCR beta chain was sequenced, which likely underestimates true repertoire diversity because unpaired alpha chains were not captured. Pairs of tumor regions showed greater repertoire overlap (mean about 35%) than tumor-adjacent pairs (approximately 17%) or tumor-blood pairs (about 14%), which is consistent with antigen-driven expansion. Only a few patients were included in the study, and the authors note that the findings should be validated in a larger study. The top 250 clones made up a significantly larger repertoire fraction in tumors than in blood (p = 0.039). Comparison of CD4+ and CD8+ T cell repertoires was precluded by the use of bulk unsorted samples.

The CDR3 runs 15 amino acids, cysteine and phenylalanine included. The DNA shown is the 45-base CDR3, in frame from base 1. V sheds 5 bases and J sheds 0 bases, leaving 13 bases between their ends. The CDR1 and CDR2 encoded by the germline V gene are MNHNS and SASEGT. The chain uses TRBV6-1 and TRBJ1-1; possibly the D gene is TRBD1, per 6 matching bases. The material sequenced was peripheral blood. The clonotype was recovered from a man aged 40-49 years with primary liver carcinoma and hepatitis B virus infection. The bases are TGTGCCAGCAGTCCACGGACAGTCATGAACACTGAAGCTTTCTTT. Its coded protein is CASSPRTVMNTEAFF.